One sample yielded the 22 T cell receptor beta chains listed below, sequenced in a study of T-cell memory formation after mild COVID-19 (dated by TCRdb to 2020 to 2022). The library came from 5' RACE. The instrument given in TCRdb is Illumina NovaSeq 6000. The raw public reads went through TCRdb reprocessing: fastp at Q25, MiXCR clone calling, in-frame beta chains kept. CDR3 protein duplicates are merged, each entry listing the most common genes and DNA. The table for this sample lists about 470,000 distinct CDR3 sequences; over 15% of them were counted only once. The ten largest clonotypes hold about 12% of the sample. Sequenced: PBMCs or a T cell subset sorted from them (not recorded which). The receptor set was obtained from an adult woman who had mild COVID-19 (a few samples of this study predate the infection). The sample titles of this study are shuffled in the database, so cell type and time point are left out; the donor was told from shared clones.

The chain links TRBV10-3 to TRBJ1-1, with D possibly TRBD1 on 5 matching bases. Germline lookup yields CDR1 ENHRY and CDR2 SYGVKD. This CDR3 is built from 14 residues. Trimming shortened V by 6 bases and J by 1 base, and 12 bases separated the two germline ends. This CDR3 reads CAIRKLRENTEAFF. CDR3 nucleotide sequence: TGTGCCATCAGGAAACTCAGGGAGAACACTGAAGCTTTCTTT.

This clonotype was picked up many times. CDR3 loop: CASRSRGGSYNEQFF. The CDR3 DNA reads TGTGCCAGCAGATCCAGGGGAGGGTCCTACAATGAGCAGTTCTTC. The J gene is TRBJ2-1, the V gene TRBV12-3 or TRBV12-4, with TRBD2 as a possible D gene (7 bases). Trimming removed 6 bases from V and 1 base from J, with 13 bases in between. This CDR3 is 15 amino acids long.

The chain has TRBV20-1 and TRBJ2-2; D might be TRBD1 or TRBD2, each matching 5 bases. V was shortened by 3 bases and J by 3 bases, with 14 bases between the two germline ends. CDR3 size: 15 residues. Germline V lookup: CDR1 DFQATT, CDR2 SNEGSKA (reference sequence). The CDR3 region is CSASGAPTDTGELFF. The CDR3 region has the DNA TGCAGTGCTAGCGGGGCCCCAACGGACACCGGGGAGCTGTTTTTT.

The chain recombines TRBV12-3 or TRBV12-4 with TRBJ1-2; 8 bases agree with TRBD1. CDR3 size: 16 residues. Unmatched junction bases numbered 15, after V lost 4 bases and J lost 8 bases. The CDR3 sequence is CASSYLGTGDILGYTF. CDR3 sequence (DNA): TGTGCCAGCAGTTACCTTGGGACAGGCGACATCCTCGGCTACACCTTC.

This clonotype was found a few times. The rearrangement uses TRBV4-1 and TRBJ1-6; perhaps TRBD1 as D (6 bases). V was pared by 1 base and J by 9 bases, with 7 bases between. The CDR3 consists of 13 residues. Looked up from germline, CDR1 is MGHRA and CDR2 is YSYEKL. The chain's CDR3 is CASSQGRGSPLHF. DNA for the CDR3: TGCGCCAGCAGCCAAGGCAGGGGTTCACCCCTCCACTTT.

The rearrangement joins TRBV5-5 to TRBJ1-2; D not certain. The germline V and J ends were trimmed by 3 bases and 3 bases, with 3 bases remaining between them. The CDR3 covers 11 residues. The germline gives CDR1 SGHKS, CDR2 YYEKEE (reference sequence). This CDR3 reads CASSSHYGYTF. The CDR3 region has the DNA TGTGCCAGCAGCTCCCACTATGGCTACACCTTC.

The chain is built from TRBV10-2 and TRBJ2-7; D is undetermined. Germline-derived CDR1 and CDR2 are WSHSY and SAAADI. CDR3 length equals 12 residues. V lost 2 bases and J lost 6, with 8 bases in between. CDR3 DNA: TGCGCCAGCAGTGAGATAGCCGCCGAGCAGTACTTC. Its translation is CASSEIAAEQYF.

Only a few counts were recorded for this clonotype. V is TRBV24-1 and J is TRBJ2-7, with D perhaps matching TRBD2 (5 bases). The V gene's germline CDR1 is KGHDR and CDR2 SFDVKD. V dropped 3 bases and J dropped 2 bases, with 13 bases sitting between them. CDR3 length equals 15 residues. The CDR3 region is CATSDPIRDPYEQYF. The CDR3 nucleotides read TGTGCCACCAGTGATCCGATTCGGGATCCCTACGAGCAGTACTTC.

This clonotype was seen only a few times. This chain connects TRBV7-8 to TRBJ1-2; D not certain. Trimming shortened V by 4 bases and J by 4 bases, and 13 bases separated the two germline ends. Germline V gene sequence: CDR1 SGHVS, CDR2 FQNEAQ. CDR3 length: 14 residues. CDR3 sequence reads: CASSSQPGGYGYTF. The CDR3 region has the DNA TGTGCCAGCAGCTCCCAACCTGGAGGCTATGGCTACACCTTC.

This clonotype was seen a few times. V and J are TRBV24-1 and TRBJ1-5, with a possible D match to TRBD1 (6 bases). The CDR3 runs to 16 residues. Per germline, CDR1 KGHDR and CDR2 SFDVKD. V lost 2 bases, J lost 5 bases, and 15 bases lay in between. Written as DNA, the CDR3 is TGTGCCACCAGTGATTCGCACAGGGCTTCTCATCAGCCCCAGCATTTT. Encoded protein: CATSDSHRASHQPQHF.

CDR3 nucleotide sequence: TGTGCCAGCAGCTTAAGGGCTAGCGGGAAAACAGATACGCAGTATTTT. Translation: CASSLRASGKTDTQYF. J is TRBJ2-3 and V is TRBV7-3, with 9 bases matching TRBD2. Germline V gene data show CDR1 as SGHTA and CDR2 as FQGTGA. Trimming removed 1 base from V and 3 bases from J; junction bases left unmatched: 5. This CDR3 has 16 residues.

At least ten counts were recorded for this clonotype. V is TRBV2 and J is TRBJ2-7; 10 bases are a match to TRBD1. Per the germline V gene, CDR1 is SNHLY and CDR2 is FYNNEI. The CDR3 has 17 residues. The J segment lost 0 bases and the V segment lost 2 bases, leaving 7 bases of the junction unmatched. CDR3 coding DNA: TGTGCCAGCAGTGAAATTCCGGGACAGGGGAACTCCTACGAGCAGTACTTC. Translated: CASSEIPGQGNSYEQYF.

This chain joins TRBV30 and TRBJ1-1; TRBD1 aligns across 7 bases. V lost 0 bases and J lost 6; bases outside the gene matches: 10. This CDR3 is built from 15 residues. Per the germline V gene, CDR1 is GTSNPN and CDR2 is SVGIG (reference sequence). CDR3 bases: TGTGCCTGGAGTGTAATTGACAGGGTTGAGCCTGAAGCTTTCTTT. Translating gives CAWSVIDRVEPEAFF.

The chain has TRBV6-1 and TRBJ2-2, with D possibly matching TRBD2 (6 bases). This CDR3 is 15 amino acids long. Trimming shortened V by 8 bases and J by 2 bases, and 15 bases separated the two germline ends. Germline values: CDR1 MNHNS, CDR2 SASEGT. The CDR3, as DNA: TGTGCCAGCGGAGGGAGGCTGGGAAACACCGGGGAGCTGTTTTTT. This gives the protein CASGGRLGNTGELFF.

The J gene is TRBJ2-2, the V gene TRBV5-6; no clear D. V lost 0 bases and J lost 5, with 11 bases in between. The CDR3 totals 15 residues. CDR1 SGHDT and CDR2 YYEEEE come from the germline V gene. Here the CDR3 reads CASSLVDAPTGELFF. Here the CDR3 DNA reads TGTGCCAGCAGCTTGGTAGACGCCCCAACCGGGGAGCTGTTTTTT.

The chain recombines TRBV7-2 with TRBJ1-1; unclear D gene. V dropped 0 bases and J dropped 1 base, with 6 bases sitting between them. Germline V gene data show CDR1 as SGHTA and CDR2 as FQGNSA. This CDR3 is 14 amino acids long. This CDR3 reads CASSLAPANTEAFF. CDR3 in DNA: TGTGCCAGCAGCTTAGCCCCCGCGAACACTGAAGCTTTCTTT.

This chain links TRBV20-1 with TRBJ2-7; 10 bases agree with TRBD2. The junction had 11 bases not matched to a gene; V was cut back by 7 bases and J by 2 bases. From germline, CDR1 is DFQATT and CDR2 SNEGSKA (reference sequence). The CDR3 is made up of 15 amino acids. CDR3 DNA: TGCAGTGATAGTCACTGGACTAGCGGCCCCTACGAGCAGTACTTC. Translated, it gives CSDSHWTSGPYEQYF.

At least ten counts were recorded for this clonotype. This rearrangement joins TRBV12-3 or TRBV12-4 to TRBJ2-7; 9 positions match TRBD1. V lost 6 bases and J lost 2; bases outside the gene matches: 8. CDR3 length: 15 residues. This CDR3 is CASRRTGGAAYEQYF. CDR3 coding DNA: TGTGCCAGCAGACGTACAGGGGGCGCAGCCTACGAGCAGTACTTC.

This clonotype has more than one count but fewer than ten. The chain uses TRBV11-2 and TRBJ2-1; a weak D match, TRBD2 (7 bases). V lost 3 bases and J lost 4, with 13 bases in between. CDR1 is SGHAT, CDR2 FQNNGV, per germline. CDR3 length: 15 residues. The CDR3 spells CASSLGGGLYNEQFF. The CDR3 DNA reads TGTGCCAGCAGCTTGGGAGGGGGACTGTACAATGAGCAGTTCTTC.

The chain has TRBV20-1 and TRBJ1-2, with D possibly matching TRBD1 (6 bases). The CDR3 length is 11 residues. Germline-derived CDR1 and CDR2 are DFQATT and SNEGSKA (reference sequence). The CDR3 DNA follows: TGCACCCCCGGGTACCAGGGGGGCTACACCTTC. Its translation: CTPGYQGGYTF.

This clonotype was seen a few times. The rearrangement uses TRBV7-9 and TRBJ1-5; D remains ambiguous. The V gene's germline CDR1 is SEHNR and CDR2 FQNEAQ (reference sequence). CDR3 size: 14 residues. The V end lost 5 bases, the J end lost 5 bases, and 13 bases lay between the germline ends. The CDR3 DNA is TGTGCCAGCAGCCGGGCCAGTTCGGATCAGCCCCAGCATTTT. Translating it yields CASSRASSDQPQHF.

This clonotype was seen only a few times. J is TRBJ1-2 and V is TRBV7-9; 7 nucleotides align to TRBD1. The CDR3 loop spans 13 amino acids. With V trimmed by 5 bases and J by 3 bases, 3 bases remained unmatched. Germline V gene data show CDR1 as SEHNR and CDR2 as FQNEAQ (reference sequence). The CDR3 region is CASSPQGHYGYTF. CDR3 coding DNA: TGTGCCAGCAGCCCACAGGGGCACTATGGCTACACCTTC.